The 9 T cell receptor beta chains listed next were all sequenced from one sample in a study of control samples from healthy donors and cancer patients (dated by TCRdb to 2020 to 2022). The library was produced with the immunoSEQ multiplex PCR assay. TCRdb obtained this table from immuneACCESS and retained in-frame rearrangements with V and J assigned. These tables miss some clones; where compared with another copy, unresolved V genes account for less than half of the shortfall, and the remainder is unexplained. The sample table lists roughly 120,000 clones, around 89% of them with a count of one. Around 2.5% of the sample is in the top ten clones. Sequenced material: blood. The receptors come from a woman in her 70s in good health.

V gene TRBV10-2 combines with J gene TRBJ1-1, with 7 bases identical to TRBD1. The CDR3 length is 14 residues. CDR1 and CDR2 from the germline V gene are WSHSY and SAAADI. V lost 7 bases to trimming and J lost 1 base; unmatched junction nucleotides: 6. CDR3 nucleotides: TGCGCCAGCACTTGGACAGGCCCGAACACTGAAGCTTTCTTT. This sequence encodes CASTWTGPNTEAFF.

The chain carries TRBV7-6 and TRBJ2-1, with a tentative D call TRBD1 (5 bases). From germline, CDR1 is SGHVS and CDR2 FNYEAQ. The germline V and J ends were trimmed by 1 base and 1 base, with 8 bases remaining between them. The CDR3 extends over 15 amino acids. CDR3 nucleotide sequence: TGTGCCAGCAGCTTAGAACAGGTTTCCTACAATGAGCAGTTCTTC. It codes for CASSLEQVSYNEQFF.

The CDR3 nucleotides read TGTGCCAGCAGCCCAAACGGGCAGGGGGTAGATGAGCAGTTCTTC. Residues: CASSPNGQGVDEQFF. The chain employs TRBV5-5 and TRBJ2-1; 7 bases line up with TRBD1. Germline V lookup: CDR1 SGHKS, CDR2 YYEKEE (reference sequence). V lost 4 bases, J lost 8 bases, and 12 bases stayed unmatched. This CDR3 comprises 15 residues.

V usage is TRBV12-3 or TRBV12-4 and J usage is TRBJ1-5, with D unresolved. V dropped 5 bases and J dropped 6 bases, with 11 bases sitting between them. The CDR3 is made up of 13 amino acids. This CDR3 is CASSRDPGQPQHF. The CDR3 DNA reads TGTGCCAGCAGTCGAGACCCGGGTCAGCCCCAGCATTTT.

A word on this clone: Its ends do not fully match the called genes, so a read error is possible. The chain is built from TRBV5-1 and TRBJ1-1; D gene ambiguous. The CDR3 spans 12 residues. In germline, CDR1 is SGHRS, CDR2 YFSETQ. The CDR3 spells CASRLESTEAFF. The DNA of the CDR3 is TGCGCCAGCAGGTTGGAAAGCACTGAAGCTTTCTTT.

V is TRBV12-5 and J is TRBJ1-5; a possible D gene is TRBD1 (6 bases). The germline CDR1 and CDR2 sequences are LGHNT and FRNRAP. The CDR3 covers 13 residues. With 2 bases removed from V and 7 bases from J, the gap between germline ends came to 9 bases. CDR3 loop: CASGLTQGQPQHF. DNA of the CDR3: TGTGCTAGTGGTTTGACTCAGGGGCAGCCCCAGCATTTT.

V and J are TRBV9 and TRBJ1-2; possibly TRBD1 for D (6 bases). This CDR3 has 17 residues. Germline lookup yields CDR1 SGDLS and CDR2 YYNGEE. Trimming removed 0 bases at V and 0 bases at J, with 15 bases between. The CDR3 bases are TGTGCCAGCAGCGTAGAGGGCAGGGGATACGCTAACTATGGCTACACCTTC. Its protein product is CASSVEGRGYANYGYTF.

The chain uses TRBV3-1 (or the pseudogene TRBV3-2) and TRBJ1-2, with D tentatively TRBD1 (5 bases). The V gene lost 0 bases and the J gene lost 4 bases, with 12 bases spanning the gap. Germline CDR1 reads LGHDT; CDR2 reads YNNKEL (reference sequence). The CDR3 has 15 residues. The CDR3 loop is CASSQDTGQGYGYTF. CDR3 nucleotide sequence: TGTGCCAGCAGCCAAGATACAGGCCAGGGCTATGGCTACACCTTC.

The V call is TRBV2, the J call TRBJ2-2, with D perhaps being TRBD1 or TRBD2 (5 bases each). CDR1 and CDR2 from the germline V gene are SNHLY and FYNNEI. Between the trimmed V and J ends, which lost 3 bases and 7 bases, there was a span of 21 bases. The CDR3 is 17 residues long. The CDR3 nucleotides read TGTGCCAGCAGTGAGGGCGTCCTCAGGGTGAGGGACGGGGAGCTGTTTTTT. Amino acid sequence: CASSEGVLRVRDGELFF. The full variable domain, completed using reference TRBV2 and TRBJ2-2, is EPEVTQTPSHQVTQMGQEVILRCVPISNHLYFYWYRQILGQKVEFLVSFYNNEISEKSEIFDDQFSVERPDGSNFTLKIRSTKLEDSAMYFCASSEGVLRVRDGELFFGEGSRLTVL.